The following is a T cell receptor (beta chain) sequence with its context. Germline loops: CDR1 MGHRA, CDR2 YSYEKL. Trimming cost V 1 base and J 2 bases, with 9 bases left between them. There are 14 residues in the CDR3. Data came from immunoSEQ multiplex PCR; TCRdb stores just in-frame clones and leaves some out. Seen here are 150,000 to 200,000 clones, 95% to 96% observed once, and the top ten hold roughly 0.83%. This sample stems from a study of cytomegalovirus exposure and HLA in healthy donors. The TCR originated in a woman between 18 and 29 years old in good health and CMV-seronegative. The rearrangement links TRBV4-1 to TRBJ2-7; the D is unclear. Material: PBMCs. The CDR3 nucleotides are TGCGCCAGCAGCCAAGCTCCGGTAACCTACGAGCAGTACTTC. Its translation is CASSQAPVTYEQYF.